This T cell receptor (beta chain) derives from a study of blood T cell repertoires in COVID-19. The method was immunoSEQ multiplex PCR; TCRdb's version includes in-frame clones alone and lacks a portion of them. The data hold over 150,000 clones, with around 87% observed a single time. Looked up from germline, CDR1 is SGHRS and CDR2 is YFSETQ. V gave up 1 base and J gave up 3 bases, with 10 bases separating them. The CDR3 spans 14 residues. The sample consisted of PBMCs or T cells enriched from blood (not recorded which). This receptor was obtained from a woman aged 25 to 39 who had recovered from COVID-19. The V gene is TRBV5-1, the J gene TRBJ1-2; no clear D. CDR3 sequence: CASSLNPGDYGYTF. The CDR3 region has the DNA TGCGCCAGCAGCTTGAACCCAGGCGACTATGGCTACACCTTC.